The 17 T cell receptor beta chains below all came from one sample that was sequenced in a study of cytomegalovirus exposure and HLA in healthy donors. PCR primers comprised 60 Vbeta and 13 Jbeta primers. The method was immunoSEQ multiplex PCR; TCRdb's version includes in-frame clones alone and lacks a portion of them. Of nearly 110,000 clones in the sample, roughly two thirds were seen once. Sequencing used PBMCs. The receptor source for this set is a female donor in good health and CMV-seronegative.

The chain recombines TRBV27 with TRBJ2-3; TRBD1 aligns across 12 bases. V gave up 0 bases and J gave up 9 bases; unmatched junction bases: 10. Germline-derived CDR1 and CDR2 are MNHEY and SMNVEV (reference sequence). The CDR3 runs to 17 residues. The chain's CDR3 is CASSLSPGTGGRSTQYF. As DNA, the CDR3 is TGTGCCAGCAGTTTATCGCCCGGGACAGGGGGCCGGTCCACGCAGTATTTT.

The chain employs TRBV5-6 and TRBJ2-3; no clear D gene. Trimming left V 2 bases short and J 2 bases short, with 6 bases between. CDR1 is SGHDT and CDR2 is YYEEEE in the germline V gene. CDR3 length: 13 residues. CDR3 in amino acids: CASSFGATDTQYF. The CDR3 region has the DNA TGTGCCAGCAGCTTCGGTGCCACAGATACGCAGTATTTT.

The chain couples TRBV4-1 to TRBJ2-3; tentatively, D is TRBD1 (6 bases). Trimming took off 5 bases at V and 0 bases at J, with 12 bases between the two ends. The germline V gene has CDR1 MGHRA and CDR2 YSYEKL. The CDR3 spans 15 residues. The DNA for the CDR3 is TGCGCCAGCAGCGACCGACAGGCTAGCACAGATACGCAGTATTTT. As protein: CASSDRQASTDTQYF.

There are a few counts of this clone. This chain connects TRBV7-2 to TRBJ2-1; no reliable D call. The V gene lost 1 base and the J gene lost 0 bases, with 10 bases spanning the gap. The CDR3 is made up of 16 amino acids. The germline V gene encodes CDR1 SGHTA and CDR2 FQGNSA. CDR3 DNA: TGTGCCAGCAGCTTAGATCAGAGGAGCTCCTACAATGAGCAGTTCTTC. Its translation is CASSLDQRSSYNEQFF.

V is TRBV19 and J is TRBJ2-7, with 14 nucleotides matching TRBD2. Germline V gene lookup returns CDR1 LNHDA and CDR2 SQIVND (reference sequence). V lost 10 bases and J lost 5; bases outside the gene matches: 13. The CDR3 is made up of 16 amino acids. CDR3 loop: CATRGTSGSSYHEQYF. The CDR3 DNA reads TGTGCCACTAGAGGGACTAGCGGGAGTAGCTACCACGAGCAGTACTTC.

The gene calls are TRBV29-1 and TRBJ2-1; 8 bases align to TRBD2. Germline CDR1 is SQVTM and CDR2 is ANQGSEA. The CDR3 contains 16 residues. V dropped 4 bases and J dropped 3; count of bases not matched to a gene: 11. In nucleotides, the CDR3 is TGCAGCGTTGCCCTCCCGGAACTAGCGGTCTACAATGAGCAGTTCTTC. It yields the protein CSVALPELAVYNEQFF.

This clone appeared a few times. CDR3 sequence: CASRPGLASTDTQYF. The CDR3 nucleotides read TGTGCCAGCAGACCGGGACTAGCGAGCACAGATACGCAGTATTTT. The chain links TRBV28 to TRBJ2-3; 10 nucleotides agree with TRBD2. This CDR3 spans 15 amino acids. Germline V CDR1 and CDR2: MDHEN, SYDVKM. Trimming took 6 bases from V and 0 from J; bases not matched to a gene: 3.

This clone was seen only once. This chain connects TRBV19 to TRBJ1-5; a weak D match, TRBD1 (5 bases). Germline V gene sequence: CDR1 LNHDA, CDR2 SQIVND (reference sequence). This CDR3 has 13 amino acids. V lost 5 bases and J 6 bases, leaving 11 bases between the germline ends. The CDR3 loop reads CASSWQGSQPQHF. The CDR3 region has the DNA TGTGCCAGTAGTTGGCAGGGTAGTCAGCCCCAGCATTTT.

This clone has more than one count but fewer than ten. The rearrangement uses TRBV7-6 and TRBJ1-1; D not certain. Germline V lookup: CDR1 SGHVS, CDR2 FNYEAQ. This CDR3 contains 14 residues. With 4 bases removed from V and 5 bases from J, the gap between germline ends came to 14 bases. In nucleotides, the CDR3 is TGTGCCAGCAGCTCCCGGGGAGGCTCGACTGAAGCTTTCTTT. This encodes CASSSRGGSTEAFF. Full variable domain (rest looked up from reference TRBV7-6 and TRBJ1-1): GAGVSQSPRYKVTKRGQDVALRCDPISGHVSLYWYRQALGQGPEFLTYFNYEAQQDKSGLPNDRFSAERPEGSISTLTIQRTEQRDSAMYRCASSSRGGSTEAFFGQGTRLTVV.

The CDR3 nucleotides are TGCGCCAGCAGCCGCGACGCGGGGTTGGGGACCTACGAGCAGTACTTC. Residues: CASSRDAGLGTYEQYF. The chain uses TRBV4-1 and TRBJ2-7; perhaps TRBD2 as D (6 bases). CDR3 size: 16 residues. CDR1 is MGHRA, CDR2 YSYEKL, per germline. V lost 4 bases, J lost 2 bases, and 18 bases lay in between.

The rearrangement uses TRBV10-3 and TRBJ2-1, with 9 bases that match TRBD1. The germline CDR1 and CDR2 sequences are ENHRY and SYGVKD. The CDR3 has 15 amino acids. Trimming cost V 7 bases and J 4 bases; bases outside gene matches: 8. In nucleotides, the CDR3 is TGTGCCATCACCACCGGACAGGGGCCTTACAATGAGCAGTTCTTC. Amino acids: CAITTGQGPYNEQFF.

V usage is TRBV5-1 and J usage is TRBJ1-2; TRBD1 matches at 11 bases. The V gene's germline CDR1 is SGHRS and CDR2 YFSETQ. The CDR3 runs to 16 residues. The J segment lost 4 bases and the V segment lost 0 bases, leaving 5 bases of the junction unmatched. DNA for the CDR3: TGCGCCAGCAGCTTGGCCGGACAGGGGGCTGGCTATGGCTACACCTTC. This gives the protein CASSLAGQGAGYGYTF.

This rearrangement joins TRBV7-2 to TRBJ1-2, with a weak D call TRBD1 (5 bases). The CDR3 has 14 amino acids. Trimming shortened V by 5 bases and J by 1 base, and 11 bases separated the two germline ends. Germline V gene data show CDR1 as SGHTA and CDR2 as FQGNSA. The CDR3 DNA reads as TGTGCCAGCAGCCCCGGGGGGGGTAACTATGGCTACACCTTC. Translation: CASSPGGGNYGYTF.

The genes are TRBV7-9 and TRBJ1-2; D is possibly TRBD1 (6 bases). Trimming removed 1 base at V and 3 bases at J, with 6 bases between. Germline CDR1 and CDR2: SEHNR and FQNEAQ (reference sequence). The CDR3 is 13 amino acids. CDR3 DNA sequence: TGTGCCAGCAGCTTAGGGACAGACTATGGCTACACCTTC. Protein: CASSLGTDYGYTF.

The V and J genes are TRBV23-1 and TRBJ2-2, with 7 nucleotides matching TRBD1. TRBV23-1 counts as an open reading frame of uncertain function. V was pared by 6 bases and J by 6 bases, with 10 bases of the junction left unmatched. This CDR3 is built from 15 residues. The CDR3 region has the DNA TGCGCCAGCAGGAACGACAGGGCGGCAGCCGGGGAGCTGTTTTTT. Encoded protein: CASRNDRAAAGELFF.

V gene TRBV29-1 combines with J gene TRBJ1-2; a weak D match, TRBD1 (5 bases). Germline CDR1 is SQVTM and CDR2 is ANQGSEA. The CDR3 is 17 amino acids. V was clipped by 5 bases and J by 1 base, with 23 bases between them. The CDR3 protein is CSVRNGTGATLNYGYTF. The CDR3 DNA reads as TGCAGCGTTAGAAACGGCACAGGCGCTACCCTTAACTATGGCTACACCTTC.

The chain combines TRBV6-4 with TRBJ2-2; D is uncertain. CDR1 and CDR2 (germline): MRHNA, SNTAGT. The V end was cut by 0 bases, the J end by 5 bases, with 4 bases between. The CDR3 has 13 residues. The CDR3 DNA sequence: TGTGCCAGCAGTGACTCGTCGACCGGGGAGCTGTTTTTT. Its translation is CASSDSSTGELFF.